This T cell receptor (beta chain) was identified in a study of patients and donors after allogeneic stem cell transplantation (TCRdb year 2020). V loses 0 bases, J loses 7 bases, and the germline ends lie 16 bases apart. The CDR3 covers 15 residues, taking in both the cysteine and the phenylalanine. Only CDR3 DNA remains: 45 bases, in frame from the first base. CDR1 and CDR2, looked up from the germline V gene (reference sequence), are DFQATT and SNEGSKA. Libraries were constructed by RT-PCR. The reads were generated on a NextSeq 550. TCRdb reprocessing: public reads trimmed at Q25 with fastp, clones called with MiXCR, in-frame beta chains kept. Rows merge per CDR3 protein into single entries with the most common DNA and genes. The table for this sample lists some 200,000 distinct CDR3 sequences; roughly 40% of them were counted only once. Jointly, the top ten make up 30% to 35% of the sample. Details on this clonotype: The target of this receptor is not known. The sample holds no much larger clone one base away, and base qualities are not on file.

Material for sequencing was blood, either unsorted or a sorted T cell fraction (not recorded which). The receptor was derived from a human donor who was either an allogeneic HSCT recipient or a stem cell or donor lymphocyte infusion donor (not recorded which). It is not recorded whose cells these are; they may come from a transplant donor. The chain links TRBV20-1 with TRBJ2-1, with no confident D gene call. The CDR3 reads as follows: CSARDHGENRNEQFF. The DNA sequence follows: TGCAGTGCTAGAGATCACGGAGAAAACAGAAATGAGCAGTTCTTC.